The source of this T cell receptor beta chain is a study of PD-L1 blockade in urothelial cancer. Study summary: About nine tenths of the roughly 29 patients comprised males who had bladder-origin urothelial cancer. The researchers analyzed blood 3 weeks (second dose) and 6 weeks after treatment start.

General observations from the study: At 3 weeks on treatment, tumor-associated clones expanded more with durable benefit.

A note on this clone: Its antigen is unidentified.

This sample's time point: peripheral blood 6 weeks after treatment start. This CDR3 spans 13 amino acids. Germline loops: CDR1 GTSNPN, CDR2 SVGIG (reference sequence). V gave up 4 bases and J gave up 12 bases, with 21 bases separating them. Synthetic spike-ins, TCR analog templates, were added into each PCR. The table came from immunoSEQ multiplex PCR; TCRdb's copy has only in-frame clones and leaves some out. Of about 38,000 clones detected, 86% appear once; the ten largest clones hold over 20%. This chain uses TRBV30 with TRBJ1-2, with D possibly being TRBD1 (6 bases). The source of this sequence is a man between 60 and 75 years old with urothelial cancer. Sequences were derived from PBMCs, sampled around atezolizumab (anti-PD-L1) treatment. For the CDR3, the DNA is TGTGCCTGGACGGCCCTTACGGCAGGGGTACACACCTTC. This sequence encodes CAWTALTAGVHTF. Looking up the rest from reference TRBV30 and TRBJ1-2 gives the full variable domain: SQTIHQWPATLVQPVGSPLSLECTVEGTSNPNLYWYRQAAGRGLQLLFYSVGIGQISSEVPQNLSASRPQDRQFILSSKKLLLSDSGFYLCAWTALTAGVHTFGSGTRLTVV.